The next 29 T cell receptor beta chains were all read from a single sample in a study of cytomegalovirus exposure and HLA in healthy donors. The study ran its PCR with 60 Vbeta and 13 Jbeta primers. Generated by immunoSEQ multiplex PCR, the TCRdb table keeps only in-frame clones and is missing some. Among 63,000 or so clones listed, 73% were seen once. Sequenced material: PBMCs. The receptors come from a man aged 50 to 60 in good health and CMV-seronegative.

J is TRBJ1-2 and V is TRBV23-1, with D maybe TRBD1 (6 bases). TRBV23-1 is an ORF, and what it does is uncertain. The CDR3 has 14 amino acids. Trimming pared 8 bases from V and 5 bases from J, leaving 18 bases between. DNA of the CDR3: TGCGCCAGCGGATTCCGGCAGGGGCGGTATGGCTACACCTTC. Residues: CASGFRQGRYGYTF.

The rearrangement joins TRBV5-4 to TRBJ1-5; maybe TRBD1 (6 bases). CDR3 length equals 15 residues. V was trimmed by 0 bases and J by 2 bases, leaving 9 bases between them. CDR1 is SGHNT and CDR2 is YYREEE in the germline V gene (reference sequence). For the CDR3, the DNA is TGTGCCAGCAGCTTGGGGGGGCCGGGCAATCAGCCCCAGCATTTT. It specifies CASSLGGPGNQPQHF.

This chain connects TRBV7-9 to TRBJ1-3; no reliable D call. The CDR3 spans 17 residues. Germline V gives CDR1 SEHNR, CDR2 FQNEAQ (reference sequence). Trimming removed 8 bases from V and 0 bases from J, with 20 bases in between. In DNA, the CDR3 is TGTGCCAGCCACCGCCCGGGAACGCCCTTCTCTGGAAACACCATATATTTT. Its protein is CASHRPGTPFSGNTIYF.

This sequence joins TRBV7-9 and TRBJ2-7; 8 bases are a match to TRBD1. CDR3 length: 16 amino acids. Per the germline V gene, CDR1 is SEHNR and CDR2 is FQNEAQ (reference sequence). J lost 1 base, V lost 3 bases, and 8 bases had no gene match. The CDR3 sequence: CASSFNPRTGSYEQYF. For the CDR3, the DNA is TGTGCCAGCAGCTTTAACCCCAGGACAGGGTCCTACGAGCAGTACTTC. The entire variable domain, with the rest obtained from reference TRBV7-9 and TRBJ2-7, is as follows: DTGVSQNPRHKITKRGQNVTFRCDPISEHNRLYWYRQTLGQGPEFLTYFQNEAQLEKSRLLSDRFSAERPKGSFSTLEIQRTEQGDSAMYLCASSFNPRTGSYEQYFGPGTRLTVT.

The chain joins TRBV18 to TRBJ2-5; 8 bases fit TRBD1. After removal of 2 bases from V and 5 bases from J, the junction contained 7 bases not matched to a gene. The CDR3 runs 15 residues. CDR1 is KGHSH, CDR2 LQKENI, per germline. The CDR3 DNA is TGTGCCAGCTCACCAAGGGACAGGTCAGAGGAGACCCAGTACTTC. It yields the protein CASSPRDRSEETQYF.

This clone was counted a single time. A junction end diverges from the germline sequence, so it may reflect a read error. The rearrangement uses TRBV13 and TRBJ2-7, with 7 bases that match TRBD1. The CDR3 has 13 amino acids. CDR1 PRHDT and CDR2 FYEKMQ come from the germline V gene (reference sequence). The CDR3 is CASSLGDSLGKYF. The CDR3 DNA follows: TGTGCCAGCAGCCTAGGGGACAGTCTGGGAAAGTACTTC.

The rearrangement links TRBV5-1 to TRBJ2-2; D is undetermined. In germline, CDR1 is SGHRS, CDR2 YFSETQ. V shed 7 bases and J shed 3 bases, with 4 bases lying between them. This CDR3 is 11 amino acids long. CDR3 nucleotides: TGCGCCAGCTCCGACACCGGGGAGCTGTTTTTT. As protein: CASSDTGELFF.

This clone was observed a handful of times. DNA for the CDR3: TGTGCCAGCAGCGTAGGAGGCAGTAAAAACTATGGCTACACCTTC. Amino acid sequence: CASSVGGSKNYGYTF. This sequence joins TRBV9 and TRBJ1-2, with no clear D. Looked up from germline, CDR1 is SGDLS and CDR2 is YYNGEE. Trimming stripped 0 bases from V and 2 bases from J, with 11 bases between. The CDR3 is 15 residues long.

On this clone: Sequence at one end of the junction differs from germline and may be a read error. CDR3: CSSSFTGHGYTF. Here the CDR3 DNA reads TGTTCCAGCAGCTTCACAGGGCATGGCTACACCTTC. This chain joins TRBV7-9 and TRBJ1-2; tentative D call: TRBD1 (6 bases). The length of the CDR3 is 12 residues. Per the germline V gene, CDR1 is SEHNR and CDR2 is FQNEAQ (reference sequence).

This chain joins TRBV30 and TRBJ1-1, with D unresolved. CDR3 size: 13 residues. V was pared by 4 bases and J by 0 bases, with 9 bases between. The germline gives CDR1 GTSNPN, CDR2 SVGIG (reference sequence). CDR3 sequence: CAWIGLLNTEAFF. The CDR3 DNA follows: TGTGCCTGGATCGGACTCCTGAACACTGAAGCTTTCTTT.

This chain joins TRBV10-3 and TRBJ2-3, with a tentative D call TRBD1 (5 bases). The CDR3 is 13 residues long. Trimming removed 6 bases from V and 2 bases from J, with 9 bases in between. The germline CDR1 and CDR2 sequences are ENHRY and SYGVKD. The CDR3 nucleotides are TGTGCCATCAGAGCAGGGATCACAGATACGCAGTATTTT. As protein: CAIRAGITDTQYF.

CDR3 residues: CASSWDRGRHQPQHF. Here the CDR3 DNA reads TGTGCCAGCAGCTGGGACAGGGGGCGGCATCAGCCCCAGCATTTT. The chain is built from TRBV7-8 and TRBJ1-5; 12 positions agree with TRBD1. Unmatched junction bases numbered 3, after V lost 4 bases and J lost 5 bases. The germline CDR1 and CDR2 sequences are SGHVS and FQNEAQ. The CDR3 has 15 amino acids.

The rearrangement links TRBV5-1 to TRBJ2-1; 10 bases fit TRBD2. Germline V gene lookup returns CDR1 SGHRS and CDR2 YFSETQ. This CDR3 region has 19 residues. V was clipped by 6 bases and J by 7 bases; unmatched bases: 22. CDR3 bases: TGCGCCAGCAACCCGCGGGGACTAGCGAGGGAGGGGGTAGGGAATGAGCAGTTCTTC. Its protein product is CASNPRGLAREGVGNEQFF.

This chain uses TRBV6-1 with TRBJ1-1, with a possible D match to TRBD1 (5 bases). Germline V gene sequence: CDR1 MNHNS, CDR2 SASEGT. This CDR3 has 14 residues. The ends were cut back, 7 bases at V and 5 bases at J, with 17 bases in the middle. The CDR3 DNA is TGTGCCAGCACCCCGGAACAGGTGAGAACTGAAGCTTTCTTT. It encodes CASTPEQVRTEAFF.

The rearrangement joins TRBV7-9 to TRBJ2-7, with D perhaps matching TRBD1 (6 bases). V was shortened by 0 bases and J by 3 bases, with 9 bases between the two germline ends. The CDR3 has 14 residues. CDR1 SEHNR and CDR2 FQNEAQ come from the germline V gene (reference sequence). The CDR3 DNA reads TGTGCCAGCAGCTTAGCTGGACAGAACTACGAGCAGTACTTC. Translating it yields CASSLAGQNYEQYF.

The chain combines TRBV30 with TRBJ1-4, with D tentatively TRBD1 (6 bases). The CDR3 length is 13 residues. V was trimmed by 5 bases and J by 7 bases, leaving 14 bases between them. Germline-derived CDR1 and CDR2 are GTSNPN and SVGIG (reference sequence). CDR3 region: CAWGKGGVEKLFF. DNA of the CDR3: TGTGCCTGGGGGAAGGGGGGGGTTGAAAAACTGTTTTTT. Using reference TRBV30 and TRBJ1-4 for the parts outside the CDR3, the full variable domain is SQTIHQWPATLVQPVGSPLSLECTVEGTSNPNLYWYRQAAGRGLQLLFYSVGIGQISSEVPQNLSASRPQDRQFILSSKKLLLSDSGFYLCAWGKGGVEKLFFGSGTQLSVL.

This clone turned up a few times. V is TRBV10-1 and J is TRBJ2-3; TRBD2 might be the D (6 bases). Germline values: CDR1 WNHNN, CDR2 SYGVQD (reference sequence). V lost 5 bases and J lost 4, with 10 bases in between. The CDR3 has 13 residues. The chain's CDR3 is CASSRLGADTQYF. The CDR3, as DNA: TGCGCCAGCAGTAGACTAGGGGCAGATACGCAGTATTTT.

The V and J genes are TRBV6-5 and TRBJ2-7; 9 bases line up with TRBD2. CDR3 length: 16 amino acids. Germline V gene sequence: CDR1 MNHEY, CDR2 SVGAGI. V was pared by 2 bases and J by 6 bases, with 11 bases of the junction left unmatched. Written as DNA, the CDR3 is TGTGCCAGCAGTTACAGGCTAGCGGGGATTGGTGGCGAGCAGTACTTC. Protein product: CASSYRLAGIGGEQYF.

The gene calls are TRBV9 and TRBJ1-2; 9 bases align to TRBD1. Germline CDR1 is SGDLS and CDR2 is YYNGEE. The ends lost 0 bases at V and 4 bases at J; junction bases unmatched: 7. The CDR3 is 16 amino acids. As DNA, the CDR3 is TGTGCCAGCAGCGTAGTAAGTTCGACAGGGGGCTATGGCTACACCTTC. Protein: CASSVVSSTGGYGYTF.

The chain carries TRBV7-2 and TRBJ1-2; D perhaps matches TRBD1 (6 bases). Germline CDR1 reads SGHTA; CDR2 reads FQGNSA. CDR3 length: 16 residues. V shed 6 bases and J shed 4 bases, with 21 bases lying between them. The CDR3 DNA reads TGTGCCAGCAGTACACCCGAACAGGGTCGGGGCTATGGCTACACCTTC. It is translated as CASSTPEQGRGYGYTF.

The CDR3 DNA sequence: TGTGCCAGCAGTGAAGCAGGAGCGGTAACTAATGAAAAACTGTTTTTT. Translating it yields CASSEAGAVTNEKLFF. The rearrangement links TRBV6-1 to TRBJ1-4; D is undetermined. CDR3 length: 16 residues. In germline, CDR1 is MNHNS, CDR2 SASEGT. V was clipped by 0 bases and J by 1 base, with 9 bases between them.

Only a few counts were recorded for this clone. This chain uses TRBV12-2 with TRBJ1-4; no check of the table's D call, TRBD1, against the DNA was made. TRBV12-2 is given as a pseudogene. The CDR3 length is 14 residues. CDR3 in DNA: TGTGCAAGTCGCCCGACAGGGTTGGGCGAAAAACTGTTTTTT. Amino acid sequence: CASRPTGLGEKLFF.

This clone was seen once. V usage is TRBV11-3 and J usage is TRBJ2-6; 8 nucleotides agree with TRBD1. Germline CDR1 SGHNT, CDR2 YENEEA. The V segment lost 5 bases and the J segment 0 bases; nucleotides outside the gene matches: 9. The CDR3 spans 18 residues. The CDR3 reads CASSKGQGESSGANVLTF. Written as DNA, the CDR3 is TGTGCCAGCAGCAAAGGACAGGGCGAAAGCTCTGGGGCCAACGTCCTGACTTTC.

The chain has TRBV7-9 and TRBJ2-3; tentatively, D is TRBD1 (5 bases). This CDR3 is built from 15 residues. In germline, CDR1 is SEHNR, CDR2 FQNEAQ (reference sequence). The V end lost 5 bases, the J end lost 1 base, and 13 bases lay between the germline ends. The CDR3 here is CASSPRLQGTDTQYF. Written as DNA, the CDR3 is TGTGCCAGCAGCCCGAGGTTACAGGGCACAGATACGCAGTATTTT.

The chain joins TRBV6-6 to TRBJ2-1; D is uncertain. Trimming took off 0 bases at V and 6 bases at J, with 9 bases between the two ends. Germline CDR1 MNHNY, CDR2 SVGAGI (reference sequence). The CDR3 length is 14 residues. CDR3 region: CASSYSARSNEQFF. CDR3 DNA sequence: TGTGCCAGCAGTTACTCGGCCCGCTCCAATGAGCAGTTCTTC.

The rearrangement links TRBV5-1 to TRBJ2-6; 9 bases line up with TRBD2. Germline assignment: CDR1 SGHRS and CDR2 YFSETQ. V lost 1 base to trimming and J lost 1 base; unmatched junction nucleotides: 6. This CDR3 is 18 amino acids long. CDR3: CASSLPASGASGANVLTF. The CDR3 DNA reads TGCGCCAGCAGCTTGCCGGCTAGCGGGGCATCTGGGGCCAACGTCCTGACTTTC.

The CDR3 loop is CATSGGFKEKLFF. CDR3 nucleotide sequence: TGTGCCACCTCAGGGGGCTTTAAGGAAAAACTGTTTTTT. The rearrangement links TRBV7-9 to TRBJ1-4; 8 nucleotides match TRBD1. V was pared by 10 bases and J by 8 bases, with 9 bases of the junction left unmatched. Germline assignment: CDR1 SEHNR and CDR2 FQNEAQ (reference sequence). This CDR3 contains 13 residues.

The genes are TRBV27 and TRBJ1-6; TRBD1 agrees at 8 bases. The CDR3 consists of 15 residues. V lost 7 bases and J lost 8; bases outside the gene matches: 10. The germline gives CDR1 MNHEY, CDR2 SMNVEV (reference sequence). The CDR3 nucleotides read TGTGCCAGCACCCCGACCGGCAGGGGGCATTCACCCCTCCACTTT. It specifies CASTPTGRGHSPLHF.

The chain carries TRBV2 and TRBJ2-3, with TRBD2 identical over 15 bases. The CDR3 covers 15 residues. V dropped 6 bases and J dropped 6; count of bases not matched to a gene: 4. The V gene's germline CDR1 is SNHLY and CDR2 FYNNEI. The CDR3 DNA follows: TGTGCCAGCAGCGGTGGGACTAGCGGGGGGGATACGCAGTATTTT. This encodes CASSGGTSGGDTQYF.